Listed here are 26 T cell receptor beta chains from one sample, sequenced in a study of blood T cells in healthy people across ages. Next came a second PCR, run for roughly 7 to 12 cycles, which used a sample-barcoded 5' primer along with a J-beta primer mix. TCRdb re-analysed the 5' RACE reads in MiXCR, keeping a single row per CDR3 protein. The sample carries more than 1,400,000 distinct CDR3 sequences, around two fifths recorded once. Sequenced input: blood. The receptors were gathered from a young woman in good health.

This clonotype was seen only a few times. This chain links TRBV15 with TRBJ2-5; TRBD1 matches 11 bases. The J call may be wrong; the DNA end is better matched by TRBJ2-7. This CDR3 has 15 residues. CDR1 and CDR2 (germline): LNHNV, YYDKDF (reference sequence). CDR3 coding DNA: TGTGCCACCAGTAACGGACAGGGGGCATTCTACGAGCAGTACTTC. This codes for CATSNGQGAFYEQYF.

This clonotype occurred once. The rearrangement uses TRBV5-1 and TRBJ2-1; TRBD2 might be the D (5 bases). V dropped 0 bases and J dropped 9 bases, with 19 bases sitting between them. Per the germline V gene, CDR1 is SGHRS and CDR2 is YFSETQ. The CDR3 length is 16 residues. The CDR3 DNA reads TGCGCCAGCAGCTTGGATGCTAGCCGGGGTGGGGTTGAGCAGTTCTTC. This encodes CASSLDASRGGVEQFF.

Only a few counts were recorded for this clonotype. The chain carries TRBV5-1 and TRBJ2-3, with 12 bases lining up with TRBD2. This CDR3 has 14 residues. CDR1 is SGHRS and CDR2 is YFSETQ in the germline V gene. The V segment lost 4 bases and the J segment 7 bases; nucleotides outside the gene matches: 4. The CDR3 DNA is TGCGCCAGCAGCCCCGGGACTAGCGGGTATACGCAGTATTTT. It encodes CASSPGTSGYTQYF. Based on the CDR3 plus reference TRBV5-1 and TRBJ2-3, the full variable domain is KAGVTQTPRYLIKTRGQQVTLSCSPISGHRSVSWYQQTPGQGLQFLFEYFSETQRNKGNFPGRFSGRQFSNSRSEMNVSTLELGDSALYLCASSPGTSGYTQYFGPGTRLTVL.

This clonotype was picked up one time. This chain uses TRBV5-1 with TRBJ2-3; 7 bases align to TRBD1. This CDR3 region has 16 residues. The J segment lost 0 bases and the V segment lost 4 bases, leaving 8 bases of the junction unmatched. From germline, CDR1 is SGHRS and CDR2 YFSETQ. The CDR3 DNA sequence: TGCGCCAGCAGCCCTAGTAGGGACAGTAGCACAGATACGCAGTATTTT. It codes for CASSPSRDSSTDTQYF. The full variable domain, rest sourced from reference TRBV5-1 and TRBJ2-3, is KAGVTQTPRYLIKTRGQQVTLSCSPISGHRSVSWYQQTPGQGLQFLFEYFSETQRNKGNFPGRFSGRQFSNSRSEMNVSTLELGDSALYLCASSPSRDSSTDTQYFGPGTRLTVL.

The rearrangement joins TRBV20-1 to TRBJ1-3, with D hard to call. Trimming removed 3 bases at V and 4 bases at J, with 16 bases between. Germline loops: CDR1 DFQATT, CDR2 SNEGSKA (reference sequence). The length of the CDR3 is 15 residues. CDR3 residues: CSASVELLTGNTIYF. DNA for the CDR3: TGCAGTGCTAGTGTCGAGCTTTTAACGGGAAACACCATATATTTT.

The rearrangement uses TRBV18 and TRBJ1-5; TRBD1 matches 7 bases. Germline CDR1 is KGHSH and CDR2 is LQKENI. This CDR3 region has 16 residues. The J segment lost 5 bases and the V segment lost 2 bases, leaving 9 bases of the junction unmatched. CDR3 sequence (DNA): TGTGCCAGCTCACCAGCCCAGACAGGGACGCATCAGCCCCAGCATTTT. It translates to CASSPAQTGTHQPQHF.

J is TRBJ2-4 and V is TRBV6-6, with 9 bases that match TRBD2. This CDR3 region has 14 residues. The V gene end was trimmed by 5 bases and the J gene end by 12 bases; junction bases not matched to a gene: 11. Per the germline V gene, CDR1 is MNHNY and CDR2 is SVGAGI (reference sequence). CDR3 bases: TGTGCCAGCAGTCCTAGACTAGCGGTCGACGATCAGTACTTC. Translating it yields CASSPRLAVDDQYF.

There are a few counts of this clonotype. CDR3 DNA sequence: TGTGCCAGCAGCTTAGGTTGGGCGGATAGCAATCAGCCCCAGCATTTT. It specifies CASSLGWADSNQPQHF. The chain uses TRBV7-9 and TRBJ1-5; no clear D. The V and J ends lost 1 base and 0 bases respectively, with 10 bases between them. Germline loops: CDR1 SEHNR, CDR2 FQNEAQ (reference sequence). CDR3 length equals 16 residues. Based on the CDR3 plus reference TRBV7-9 and TRBJ1-5, the full variable domain is DTGVSQNPRHKITKRGQNVTFRCDPISEHNRLYWYRQTLGQGPEFLTYFQNEAQLEKSRLLSDRFSAERPKGSFSTLEIQRTEQGDSAMYLCASSLGWADSNQPQHFGDGTRLSIL.

The chain links TRBV4-2 to TRBJ2-5, with TRBD2 identical over 7 bases. The V and J ends lost 7 bases and 5 bases, in that order; junction bases with no gene match: 19. Germline CDR1 is LGHNA and CDR2 is YNFKEQ. The CDR3 consists of 17 residues. CDR3 sequence (DNA): TGTGCCAGCACCGCCTTAGGACCTAGCGGATATGTCGAGACCCAGTACTTC. Translating gives CASTALGPSGYVETQYF.

The chain recombines TRBV12-3 or TRBV12-4 with TRBJ1-1; D possibly corresponds to TRBD1 (5 bases). CDR3 length: 17 residues. V was trimmed by 3 bases and J by 1 base, leaving 18 bases between them. CDR3 nucleotides: TGTGCCAGCAGTTTTGGTAGGGCCGGGACTTGGAACACTGAAGCTTTCTTT. Protein: CASSFGRAGTWNTEAFF.

There are a few counts of this clonotype. The chain recombines TRBV6-2 or TRBV6-3 with TRBJ1-1, with D hard to call. The CDR3 is 14 amino acids. Per germline, CDR1 MNHEY and CDR2 SVGEGT. The CDR3 here is CSSEDGGRNTEAFF. In DNA, the CDR3 is TGTTCCTCGGAGGACGGAGGAAGGAACACTGAAGCTTTCTTT.

The chain couples TRBV5-4 to TRBJ1-6, with D uncertain. Looked up from germline, CDR1 is SGHNT and CDR2 is YYREEE (reference sequence). The germline V and J ends were trimmed by 2 bases and 4 bases, with 10 bases remaining between them. CDR3 size: 15 residues. The CDR3 sequence is CASSLVTEYNSPLHF. The CDR3 coding sequence is TGTGCCAGCAGCTTAGTAACAGAATATAATTCACCCCTCCACTTT.

About this clonotype itself: At one end, the junction sequence differs from germline, possibly due to a read error. The genes are TRBV5-1 and TRBJ2-1, with a possible D match to TRBD2 (5 bases). With the DNA end fitting TRBJ2-7 better, the J assignment may be wrong. Germline assignment: CDR1 SGHRS and CDR2 YFSETQ. The CDR3 sequence is 14 residues long. DNA of the CDR3: TGCGCCAGCAGCTTGGCGGGGTCATCCTCCGAGCAGTACTTC. Translating it yields CASSLAGSSSEQYF.

The chain carries TRBV12-3 or TRBV12-4 and TRBJ2-3, with D possibly being TRBD2 (6 bases). The CDR3 runs 14 residues. The ends were cut back, 2 bases at V and 4 bases at J, with 10 bases in the middle. The CDR3 loop reads CASSLSGRSDTQYF. The CDR3 nucleotides are TGTGCCAGCAGTTTAAGTGGGAGGTCAGATACGCAGTATTTT.

V and J are TRBV7-2 and TRBJ2-1, with 14 bases identical to TRBD2. The CDR3 length is 16 residues. V was pared by 5 bases and J by 9 bases, with 9 bases of the junction left unmatched. The germline CDR1 and CDR2 sequences are SGHTA and FQGNSA. The CDR3 region is CASSLTGLAGESEQFF. CDR3 coding DNA: TGTGCCAGCAGCCTGACGGGACTAGCGGGAGAGAGTGAGCAGTTCTTC.

This clonotype has a handful of counts. The V gene is TRBV29-1, the J gene TRBJ2-1, with 14 bases that match TRBD2. The better agreement between TRBJ2-7 and the DNA end casts doubt on the J call. Germline V CDR1 and CDR2: SQVTM, ANQGSEA. The length of the CDR3 is 18 residues. The CDR3 region is CSVGGPGTSGRSYNEQYF. CDR3 nucleotides: TGCAGCGTTGGCGGACCCGGGACTAGCGGGAGATCCTACAATGAGCAGTACTTC.

There are a few counts of this clonotype. The chain employs TRBV10-3 and TRBJ2-4; tentatively, D is TRBD2 (7 bases). The CDR3 contains 17 residues. V was trimmed by 0 bases and J by 6 bases, leaving 18 bases between them. The germline V gene encodes CDR1 ENHRY and CDR2 SYGVKD. The CDR3 region is CAISESLGGGSSNIQYF. The CDR3 coding sequence is TGTGCCATCAGTGAGTCCCTGGGGGGGGGCTCTTCAAACATTCAGTACTTC.

This clonotype was seen ten or more times. The chain combines TRBV29-1 with TRBJ2-1; D unclear. Trimming removed 7 bases at V and 4 bases at J, with 8 bases between. CDR3 size: 11 residues. The germline V gene encodes CDR1 SQVTM and CDR2 ANQGSEA. The CDR3 sequence is CSAEEYNEQFF. DNA for the CDR3: TGCAGCGCCGAAGAGTACAATGAGCAGTTCTTC.

This clonotype was recorded only once. The rearrangement joins TRBV4-1 to TRBJ1-1; tentative D call: TRBD1 (6 bases). V was clipped by 4 bases and J by 0 bases, with 12 bases between them. The length of the CDR3 is 15 residues. Germline CDR1 MGHRA, CDR2 YSYEKL. The chain's CDR3 is CASSLIQGLNTEAFF. The CDR3 DNA reads TGCGCCAGCAGCCTAATACAGGGACTGAACACTGAAGCTTTCTTT.

This clonotype has only one observation. The CDR3 nucleotides are TGTGCCAGTAGTCGCCCGAGCCGGCCAGGGGAAGCATATGGCTACACCTTC. It encodes CASSRPSRPGEAYGYTF. The rearrangement joins TRBV19 to TRBJ1-2; perhaps TRBD1 as D (6 bases). Germline-derived CDR1 and CDR2 are LNHDA and SQIVND (reference sequence). Trimming shortened V by 5 bases and J by 5 bases, and 24 bases separated the two germline ends. The CDR3 is 17 amino acids.

This clonotype came up a few times. The chain has TRBV25-1 and TRBJ1-1; 7 nucleotides align to TRBD1. This CDR3 has 14 amino acids. Germline V gene sequence: CDR1 MGHDK, CDR2 SYGVNS. With V trimmed by 3 bases and J by 4 bases, 5 bases remained unmatched. This chain's CDR3 is CASSDATGPTEAFF. The CDR3 region has the DNA TGTGCCAGCAGTGACGCGACAGGGCCCACTGAAGCTTTCTTT.

The chain carries TRBV27 and TRBJ2-5, with 9 bases identical to TRBD2. CDR1 and CDR2 (germline): MNHEY, SMNVEV (reference sequence). The J segment lost 11 bases and the V segment lost 7 bases, leaving 20 bases of the junction unmatched. The CDR3 length is 16 residues. CDR3 region: CASTQLSGRTFGEQYF. Here the CDR3 DNA reads TGTGCCAGCACCCAATTAAGCGGGAGGACCTTTGGGGAGCAGTACTTC.

This clonotype was seen at least ten times. An end of the junction differs from the germline gene, which may be a read error. The V call is TRBV5-1, the J call TRBJ2-1; no clear D. In germline, CDR1 is SGHRS, CDR2 YFSETQ. The CDR3 length is 14 residues. The CDR3 DNA follows: TGTGCCAGCAGCTTGGCTGACTCCTACAATGAGCAGTTCTTC. Translation: CASSLADSYNEQFF.

CDR3 amino acids: CASSLRSGTYNEQYF. The CDR3 DNA is TGTGCCAGCAGTCTACGAAGCGGGACCTACAATGAGCAGTACTTC. The chain is built from TRBV6-1 and TRBJ2-7, with 7 bases aligning to TRBD2. The CDR3 contains 15 residues. Germline assignment: CDR1 MNHNS and CDR2 SASEGT. V lost 5 bases, J lost 7 bases, and 14 bases stayed unmatched.

This clonotype was found a few times. Mismatch with germline at one junction end may stem from a read error. This chain links TRBV5-1 with TRBJ2-1; 10 bases map to TRBD1. This CDR3 is 14 amino acids long. Germline V gives CDR1 SGHRS, CDR2 YFSETQ. CDR3 in amino acids: CASSSRTGGNEQFF. The CDR3 bases are TGTGCCAGCAGTTCCCGGACAGGGGGTAATGAGCAGTTCTTC.

The chain uses TRBV7-3 and TRBJ2-5, with 9 bases fitting TRBD1. V dropped 4 bases and J dropped 0; count of bases not matched to a gene: 12. The CDR3 sequence is 18 residues long. Germline V gives CDR1 SGHTA, CDR2 FQGTGA. This chain's CDR3 is CASSSSGQGASHQETQYF. In DNA form, the CDR3 reads TGTGCCAGCAGCTCCTCGGGACAGGGCGCGAGCCACCAAGAGACCCAGTACTTC. Full variable domain (missing parts from reference TRBV7-3 and TRBJ2-5): GAGVSQTPSNKVTEKGKYVELRCDPISGHTALYWYRQSLGQGPEFLIYFQGTGAADDSGLPNDRFFAVRPEGSVSTLKIQRTERGDSAVYLCASSSSGQGASHQETQYFGPGTRLLVL.